This T cell receptor (beta chain) was found in a study of graft-versus-host responses after intestinal transplantation. Clones were read by immunoSEQ multiplex PCR, and TCRdb kept only the in-frame ones, dropping some. This sample has more than 100,000 clones, with about 95% found just once. This CDR3 contains 15 residues. CDR1 is MDHEN, CDR2 SYDVKM, per germline. V trimming: 0 bases; J trimming: 3 bases; junction bases outside the gene matches: 5. Note on this clone: Antigen: not known.

The sequence came from a human donor who received an intestinal transplant. The gene calls are TRBV28 and TRBJ2-7; 7 bases align to TRBD1. The input for sequencing was unstimulated CD8+ T cells sorted from spleen or lymph node cells, taken before intestinal transplant. For the CDR3, the DNA is TGTGCCAGCAGTTTATGGGCGACAGGGAACTACGAGCAGTACTTC. Translating gives CASSLWATGNYEQYF.